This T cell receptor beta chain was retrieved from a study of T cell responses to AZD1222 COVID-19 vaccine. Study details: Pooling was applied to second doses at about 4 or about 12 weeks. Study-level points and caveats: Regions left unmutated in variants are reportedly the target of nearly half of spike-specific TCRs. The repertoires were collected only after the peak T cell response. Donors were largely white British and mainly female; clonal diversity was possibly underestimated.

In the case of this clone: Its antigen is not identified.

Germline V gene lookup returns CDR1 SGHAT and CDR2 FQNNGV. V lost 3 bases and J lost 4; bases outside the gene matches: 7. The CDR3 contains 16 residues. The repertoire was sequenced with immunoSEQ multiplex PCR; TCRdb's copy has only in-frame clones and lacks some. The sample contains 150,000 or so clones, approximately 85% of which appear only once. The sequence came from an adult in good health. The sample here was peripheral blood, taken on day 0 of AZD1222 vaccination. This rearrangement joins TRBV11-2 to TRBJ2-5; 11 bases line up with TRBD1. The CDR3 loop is CASSFDGQGARETQYF. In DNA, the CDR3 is TGTGCCAGCAGCTTCGACGGACAGGGGGCCCGAGAGACCCAGTACTTC.